This paragraph reports one T cell receptor beta chain. Its antigen is unknown. Produced via immunoSEQ multiplex PCR; TCRdb's table is partial and in-frame only. Altogether tens of thousands of clones are present, roughly 90% being singletons, with the ten largest covering approximately 0.6%. The sample originates from a study of a mutant IDH1 vaccine in newly diagnosed glioma. V was clipped by 5 bases and J by 6 bases, with 11 bases between them. The CDR3 has 12 residues. From germline, CDR1 is MNHEY and CDR2 SMNVEV (reference sequence). As to time point: week 5, during vaccination. Doses consisted of 300 ug of mutant IDH1 20-mer peptide each, paired with topical imiquimod. Findings and limits, study-wide: Shifts in the top peripheral T cell clonotypes seemed unrelated to pseudoprogression. Vaccine-induced immune responses were detected in roughly 92% of patients.

V and J are TRBV27 and TRBJ2-7, with D unresolved. The source was PBMCs, collected from a glioma patient whose treatment included an IDH1 peptide vaccine. The receptor comes from a woman in her 50s with glioma. In DNA form, the CDR3 reads TGTGCCAGCAGTCCCCCGGGCCGCGAGCAGTACTTC. It is translated as CASSPPGREQYF.